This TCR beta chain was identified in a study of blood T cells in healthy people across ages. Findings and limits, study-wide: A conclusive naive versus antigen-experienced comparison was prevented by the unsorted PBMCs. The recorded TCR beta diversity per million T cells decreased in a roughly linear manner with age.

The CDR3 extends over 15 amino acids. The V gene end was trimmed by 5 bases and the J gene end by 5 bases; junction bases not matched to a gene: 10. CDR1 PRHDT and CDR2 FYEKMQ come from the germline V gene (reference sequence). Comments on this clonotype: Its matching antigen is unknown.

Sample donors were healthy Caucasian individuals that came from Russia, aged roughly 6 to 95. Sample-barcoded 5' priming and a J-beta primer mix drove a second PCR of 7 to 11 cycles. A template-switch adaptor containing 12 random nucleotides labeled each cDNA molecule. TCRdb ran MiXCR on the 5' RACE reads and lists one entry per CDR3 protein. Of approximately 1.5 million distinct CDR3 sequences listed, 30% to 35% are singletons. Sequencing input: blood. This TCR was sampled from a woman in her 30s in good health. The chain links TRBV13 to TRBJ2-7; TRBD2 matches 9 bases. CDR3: CASSEGLAMPDEQYF. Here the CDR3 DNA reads TGTGCCAGCAGCGAAGGACTAGCGATGCCTGACGAGCAGTACTTC.